This T cell receptor (beta chain) was recovered during a study of T cells after yellow fever vaccination. General study findings and limits: Weaker overall was a secondary response that nonetheless peaked faster, on day 5 versus 15.

This clonotype was detected only a few times. Its cognate antigen is unknown. The CDR3 runs to 16 residues. Germline lookup yields CDR1 KGHSH and CDR2 LQKENI. With 3 bases removed from V and 0 bases from J, the gap between germline ends came to 12 bases. UMIs were added to TCR cDNA along with a universal primer site when it was made by 5'RACE template switching. TCRdb itself ran the 5' RACE reads through MiXCR, one entry per CDR3 protein. The sample contains approximately 300,000 distinct CDR3 sequences, around 6.8% of which appear only once. The source was PBMCs, collected roughly seven weeks after the first yellow fever vaccination. This sequence was found in a young man who received the YFV17D yellow fever vaccine. The rearrangement links TRBV18 to TRBJ1-5; no definite D call. The CDR3 bases are TGTGCCAGCTCACCCTTCCGGTCCGATAGCAATCAGCCCCAGCATTTT. Translation gives CASSPFRSDSNQPQHF.